Included here is one TCR beta chain sequence, with context. Only in-frame clones appear in the TCRdb table, and some are missing; sequencing was by immunoSEQ multiplex PCR. The profile shows some 250,000 clones, 75% to 90% of them singletons. These data belong to a study of blood T cell repertoires in COVID-19. Germline V CDR1 and CDR2: SNHLY, FYNNEI. V lost 4 bases and J lost 7; bases outside the gene matches: 12. The CDR3 extends over 15 amino acids. The chain uses TRBV2 and TRBJ2-7; 8 positions agree with TRBD1. The sample consisted of peripheral blood. The source of this sequence is a man aged 60 to 75 who had recovered from COVID-19. The CDR3 protein is CASSVGGQGMGEQYF. For the CDR3, the DNA is TGTGCCAGCAGTGTCGGAGGACAGGGAATGGGGGAGCAGTACTTC.